This is a list of T cell receptor beta chains from one sample in a study of CD8+ T cells in alopecia areata. Assay used: immunoSEQ multiplex PCR; TCRdb lists only in-frame clones, some missing. The data show about 190,000 clones, with roughly 60% seen just once and 1.3% held by the top ten. Here the sequenced sample was CD4+ T cells sorted from blood, taken between weeks 49 and 50, from a patient treated with tofacitinib. These receptors were collected from a human donor with alopecia areata. The CDR3 runs from the conserved cysteine through the conserved F or W. Fields, in order: J gene, clone size, D gene, V gene, CDR3 protein, CDR3 DNA. D genes are given only for firm matches. Some rows mark clone size as missing; the rest say once, few, many or name a class of expanded clone.

j_gene: TRBJ1-5; abundance: NA; d_gene: NA; v_gene: TRBV5-6; CDR3aa: CASSSSVGQPQHF; CDR3nt: TGTGCCAGCAGCTCCTCGGTCGGTCAGCCCCAGCATTTT
j_gene: TRBJ1-1; abundance: few; d_gene: NA; v_gene: TRBV7-9; CDR3aa: CASSYGQSRVEAFF; CDR3nt: TGTGCCAGCAGCTACGGACAGTCGAGGGTTGAAGCTTTCTTT
j_gene: TRBJ1-4; abundance: once; d_gene: NA; v_gene: TRBV2; CDR3aa: CASSADAPRTGEKLFF; CDR3nt: TGTGCCAGCAGTGCTGATGCCCCACGGACTGGTGAAAAACTGTTTTTT
j_gene: TRBJ1-1; abundance: few; d_gene: NA; v_gene: TRBV29-1; CDR3aa: CSSRATGENTEAFF; CDR3nt: TGCAGCTCACGAGCGACAGGAGAGAACACTGAAGCTTTCTTT
j_gene: TRBJ1-4; abundance: NA; d_gene: TRBD1; v_gene: TRBV29-1; CDR3aa: CSVRDRGTNEKLFF; CDR3nt: TGCAGCGTCCGAGACAGGGGAACTAATGAAAAACTGTTTTTT
j_gene: TRBJ2-6; abundance: few; d_gene: NA; v_gene: TRBV4-3; CDR3aa: CASSQEIRMWGANVLTF; CDR3nt: TGCGCCAGCAGCCAAGAAATAAGGATGTGGGGGGCCAACGTCCTGACTTTC
j_gene: TRBJ2-5; abundance: few; d_gene: TRBD1; v_gene: TRBV29-1; CDR3aa: CSVVTGGTQYF; CDR3nt: TGCAGCGTCGTGACAGGGGGGACCCAGTACTTC
j_gene: TRBJ1-1; abundance: few; d_gene: NA; v_gene: TRBV30; CDR3aa: CACLYALEAFF; CDR3nt: TGTGCCTGTTTGTATGCCCTTGAAGCTTTCTTT
j_gene: TRBJ1-5; abundance: few; d_gene: NA; v_gene: TRBV29-1; CDR3aa: CSVGGSNQPQHF; CDR3nt: TGCAGCGTTGGGGGTAGCAATCAGCCCCAGCATTTT
j_gene: TRBJ1-1; abundance: NA; d_gene: NA; v_gene: TRBV7-2; CDR3aa: CASSSGHGTEAFF; CDR3nt: TGTGCCAGCAGCTCAGGACACGGCACTGAAGCTTTCTTT
j_gene: TRBJ2-1; abundance: NA; d_gene: TRBD2; v_gene: TRBV30; CDR3aa: CAWSKSRTRLNEQFF; CDR3nt: TGTGCCTGGAGTAAATCGAGGACTAGATTAAATGAGCAGTTCTTC
j_gene: TRBJ2-7; abundance: NA; d_gene: TRBD1; v_gene: TRBV6-6; CDR3aa: CASSYGWRTGINEQYF; CDR3nt: TGTGCCAGCAGTTATGGGTGGAGGACAGGGATCAACGAGCAGTACTTC
j_gene: TRBJ1-1; abundance: NA; d_gene: NA; v_gene: TRBV29-1; CDR3aa: CSVEGHISTEAFF; CDR3nt: TGCAGCGTTGAAGGTCATATAAGCACTGAAGCTTTCTTT
j_gene: TRBJ1-2; abundance: NA; d_gene: NA; v_gene: TRBV11-1; CDR3aa: CASSFGQPPLAYTF; CDR3nt: TGTGCCAGCAGCTTCGGCCAGCCGCCCCTTGCCTACACCTTC
j_gene: TRBJ1-2; abundance: few; d_gene: NA; v_gene: TRBV2; CDR3aa: CASSDYISNYGYTF; CDR3nt: TGTGCCAGCTCTGATTACATATCTAACTATGGCTACACCTTC
j_gene: TRBJ1-1; abundance: once; d_gene: NA; v_gene: TRBV6-1; CDR3aa: CASSEARGTEAFF; CDR3nt: TGTGCCAGCAGTGAAGCGCGCGGTACCGAAGCTTTCTTT
j_gene: TRBJ2-3; abundance: NA; d_gene: NA; v_gene: TRBV29-1; CDR3aa: CSAFIQGFGDTQYF; CDR3nt: TGCAGCGCCTTTATACAGGGATTCGGAGATACGCAGTATTTT
j_gene: TRBJ2-2; abundance: NA; d_gene: NA; v_gene: TRBV27; CDR3aa: CASSPSVGELFF; CDR3nt: TGTGCCAGCAGCCCCTCAGTAGGGGAGCTGTTTTTT
j_gene: TRBJ2-1; abundance: NA; d_gene: NA; v_gene: TRBV10-2; CDR3aa: CASSELDEQFF; CDR3nt: TGCGCCAGCAGTGAGTTGGATGAGCAGTTCTTC
j_gene: TRBJ2-7; abundance: NA; d_gene: NA; v_gene: TRBV11-2; CDR3aa: CASSLGHTYEQYF; CDR3nt: TGTGCCAGCAGCCTAGGACATACGTACGAGCAGTACTTC
j_gene: TRBJ1-6; abundance: NA; d_gene: NA; v_gene: TRBV6-1; CDR3aa: CASSEYRDSPLHF; CDR3nt: TGTGCCAGCAGTGAATACAGGGATTCACCCCTCCACTTT
j_gene: TRBJ1-2; abundance: NA; d_gene: NA; v_gene: TRBV7-2; CDR3aa: CASSLGQPYGYTF; CDR3nt: TGTGCCAGCAGCTTAGGGCAGCCCTATGGCTACACCTTC
j_gene: TRBJ2-7; abundance: NA; d_gene: NA; v_gene: TRBV7-3; CDR3aa: CASSPRPTDGEQYF; CDR3nt: TGTGCCAGCAGCCCGCGTCCGACGGATGGCGAGCAGTACTTC
j_gene: TRBJ1-6; abundance: NA; d_gene: NA; v_gene: TRBV5-1; CDR3aa: CASSSQSSYNSPLHF; CDR3nt: TGCGCCAGCAGCAGCCAGAGCTCCTATAATTCACCCCTCCACTTT
j_gene: TRBJ2-6; abundance: NA; d_gene: NA; v_gene: TRBV19; CDR3aa: CASSTADTGANVLTF; CDR3nt: TGTGCCAGTAGTACGGCAGACACCGGGGCCAACGTCCTGACTTTC
j_gene: TRBJ2-3; abundance: NA; d_gene: TRBD1; v_gene: TRBV7-2; CDR3aa: CASSMGQGWADTQYF; CDR3nt: TGTGCCAGCAGCATGGGACAGGGGTGGGCAGATACGCAGTATTTT
j_gene: TRBJ2-5; abundance: NA; d_gene: TRBD1; v_gene: TRBV5-6; CDR3aa: CASSSQGAGETQYF; CDR3nt: TGTGCCAGCAGCTCACAGGGGGCCGGGGAGACCCAGTACTTC
j_gene: TRBJ2-7; abundance: NA; d_gene: TRBD1; v_gene: TRBV29-1; CDR3aa: CSVERQGSYEQYF; CDR3nt: TGCAGCGTTGAGAGACAGGGATCCTACGAGCAGTACTTC
j_gene: TRBJ1-1; abundance: NA; d_gene: NA; v_gene: TRBV11-2; CDR3aa: CASSLDMNTEAFF; CDR3nt: TGTGCCAGCAGCTTAGACATGAACACTGAAGCTTTCTTT
j_gene: TRBJ2-7; abundance: few; d_gene: TRBD2; v_gene: TRBV4-3; CDR3aa: CASSQVSGTSREQYF; CDR3nt: TGCGCCAGCAGCCAGGTCAGCGGGACTAGTCGCGAGCAGTACTTC
j_gene: TRBJ1-5; abundance: NA; d_gene: NA; v_gene: TRBV19; CDR3aa: CASGTNQGQSNQPQHF; CDR3nt: TGTGCCAGCGGAACTAACCAGGGACAAAGCAATCAGCCCCAGCATTTT